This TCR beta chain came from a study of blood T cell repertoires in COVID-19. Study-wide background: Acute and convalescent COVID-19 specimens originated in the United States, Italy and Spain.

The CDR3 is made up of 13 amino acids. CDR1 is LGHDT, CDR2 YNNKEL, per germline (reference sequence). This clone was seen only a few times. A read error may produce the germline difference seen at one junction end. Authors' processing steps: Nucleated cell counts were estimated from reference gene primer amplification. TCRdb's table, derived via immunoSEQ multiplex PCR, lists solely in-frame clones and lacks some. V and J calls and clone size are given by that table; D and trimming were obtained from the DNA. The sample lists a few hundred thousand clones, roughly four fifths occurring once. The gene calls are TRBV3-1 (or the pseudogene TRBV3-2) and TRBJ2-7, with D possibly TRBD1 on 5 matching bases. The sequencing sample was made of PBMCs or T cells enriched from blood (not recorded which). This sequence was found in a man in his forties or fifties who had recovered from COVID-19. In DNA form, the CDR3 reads TGTGCCAGCAACCAATTAGGGGACTACGAGCAGTACTTC. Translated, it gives CASNQLGDYEQYF.